The sequence of this TCR beta chain was determined in a study of human T cells and chemical hapten exposure. This clonotype appeared many times. Using its own MiXCR run on the RACE reads, TCRdb lists one record per CDR3 protein. The sample comprises around 300,000 distinct CDR3 sequences, over 7.5% of which are singletons, and 0.9% to 1.5% rests with the top ten. This CDR3 is built from 15 residues. Germline assignment: CDR1 DFQATT and CDR2 SNEGSKA (reference sequence). Trimming stripped 5 bases from V and 0 bases from J, with 11 bases between. Time point specified: pre-sensitization, week 0. Treatment described: therapeutic diphenylcyclopropenone sensitization with weekly scalp DPC.

This TCR was recovered from a man between 18 and 35 years old with alopecia areata. Some clones in this sample may be carry-over from other donors' samples. This sequence joins TRBV20-1 and TRBJ2-6; D ambiguous. The sample in question was whole blood, obtained in connection with sensitization to the hapten diphenylcyclopropenone (DPC). The CDR3 DNA sequence: TGCAGTGCTCGGCGGTTTAACTCTGGGGCCAACGTCCTGACTTTC. This gives the protein CSARRFNSGANVLTF.